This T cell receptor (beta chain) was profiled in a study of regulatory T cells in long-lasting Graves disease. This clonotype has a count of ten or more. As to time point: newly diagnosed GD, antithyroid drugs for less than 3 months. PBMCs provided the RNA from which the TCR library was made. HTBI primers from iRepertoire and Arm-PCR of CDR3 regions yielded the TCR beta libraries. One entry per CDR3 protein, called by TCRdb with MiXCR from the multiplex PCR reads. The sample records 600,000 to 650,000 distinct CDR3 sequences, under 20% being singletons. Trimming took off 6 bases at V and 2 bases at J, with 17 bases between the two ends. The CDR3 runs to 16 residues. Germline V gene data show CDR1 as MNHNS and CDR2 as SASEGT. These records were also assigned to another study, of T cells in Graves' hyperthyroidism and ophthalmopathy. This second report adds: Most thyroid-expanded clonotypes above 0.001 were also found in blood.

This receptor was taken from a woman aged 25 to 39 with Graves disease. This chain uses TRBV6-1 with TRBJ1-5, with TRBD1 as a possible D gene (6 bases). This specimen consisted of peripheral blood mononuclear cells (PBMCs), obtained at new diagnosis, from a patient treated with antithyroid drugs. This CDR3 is CASRPDSGIGNQPQHF. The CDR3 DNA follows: TGTGCCAGCAGACCGGACAGCGGGATAGGCAATCAGCCCCAGCATTTT.